The clone carrying this T cell receptor (beta chain) was observed a few times. The sample originates from a study of blood T cells in healthy people across ages. CDR1 and CDR2 (germline): SGHAT, FQDESV (reference sequence). CDR3 size: 12 residues. V was clipped by 8 bases and J by 0 bases; unmatched bases: 1. Together with a sample-barcoded 5' primer, a J-beta primer mix was included in a second PCR lasting roughly 6 to 12 cycles. TCRdb recomputed calls from the 5' RACE reads with MiXCR, one row per CDR3 protein. This sample has 1.8 million or so distinct CDR3 sequences, with about two fifths found just once.

Input material: blood. The clonotype comes from a human donor in good health. The chain couples TRBV11-1 to TRBJ2-7, with TRBD2 matching over 7 bases. In DNA form, the CDR3 reads TGTGCCAGCGGGGGGGTCTCCTACGAGCAGTACTTC. Translating gives CASGGVSYEQYF. The full variable domain, with the rest looked up from reference TRBV11-1 and TRBJ2-7, is EAEVAQSPRYKITEKSQAVAFWCDPISGHATLYWYRQILGQGPELLVQFQDESVVDDSQLPKDRFSAERLKGVDSTLKIQPAELGDSAMYLCASGGVSYEQYFGPGTRLTVT.